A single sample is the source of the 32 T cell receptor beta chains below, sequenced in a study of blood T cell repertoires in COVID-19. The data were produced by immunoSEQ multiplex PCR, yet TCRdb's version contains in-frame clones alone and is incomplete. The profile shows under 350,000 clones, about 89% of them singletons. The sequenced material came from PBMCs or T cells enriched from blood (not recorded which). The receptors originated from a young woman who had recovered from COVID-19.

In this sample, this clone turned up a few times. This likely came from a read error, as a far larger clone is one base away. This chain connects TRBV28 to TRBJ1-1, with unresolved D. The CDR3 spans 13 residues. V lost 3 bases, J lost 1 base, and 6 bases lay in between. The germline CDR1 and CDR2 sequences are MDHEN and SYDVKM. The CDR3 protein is CASSLAGNTEAFF. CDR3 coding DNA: TGTGCCAGCAGTTTGGCGGGGAACACTGAAGCTTTCTTT.

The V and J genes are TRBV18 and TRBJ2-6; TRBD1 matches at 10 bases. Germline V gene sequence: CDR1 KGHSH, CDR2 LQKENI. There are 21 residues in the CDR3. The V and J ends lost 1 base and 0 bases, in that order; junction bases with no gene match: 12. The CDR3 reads CASSPRMKPGTGVSGANVLTF. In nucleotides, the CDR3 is TGTGCCAGCTCACCACGAATGAAACCCGGGACAGGGGTCTCTGGGGCCAACGTCCTGACTTTC.

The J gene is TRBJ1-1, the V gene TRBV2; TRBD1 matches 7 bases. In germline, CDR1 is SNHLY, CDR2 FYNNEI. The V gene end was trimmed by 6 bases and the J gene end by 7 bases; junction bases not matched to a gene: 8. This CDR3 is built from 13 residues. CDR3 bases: TGTGCCAGCAGGCGAAGGGACAGTGATGAAGCTTTCTTT. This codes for CASRRRDSDEAFF.

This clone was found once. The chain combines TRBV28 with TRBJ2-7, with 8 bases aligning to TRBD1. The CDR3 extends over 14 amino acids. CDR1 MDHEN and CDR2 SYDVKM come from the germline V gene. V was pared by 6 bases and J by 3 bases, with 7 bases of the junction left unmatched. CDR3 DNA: TGTGCCAGCAGCCCGCTCGACAGGGGCTACGAGCAGTACTTC. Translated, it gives CASSPLDRGYEQYF.

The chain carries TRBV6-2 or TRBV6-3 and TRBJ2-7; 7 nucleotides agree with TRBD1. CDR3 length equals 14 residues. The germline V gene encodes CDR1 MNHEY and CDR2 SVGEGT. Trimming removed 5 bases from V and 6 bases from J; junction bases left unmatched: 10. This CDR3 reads CASSGVRGFGEQYF. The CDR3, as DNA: TGTGCCAGCAGTGGCGTCAGGGGGTTTGGCGAGCAGTACTTC.

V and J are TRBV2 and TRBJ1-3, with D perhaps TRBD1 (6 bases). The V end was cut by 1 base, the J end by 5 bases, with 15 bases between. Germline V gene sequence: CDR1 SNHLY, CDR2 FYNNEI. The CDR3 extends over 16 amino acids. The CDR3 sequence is CASSEVPQGRRNTIYF. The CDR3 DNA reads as TGTGCCAGCAGTGAAGTCCCACAGGGCAGAAGAAACACCATATATTTT.

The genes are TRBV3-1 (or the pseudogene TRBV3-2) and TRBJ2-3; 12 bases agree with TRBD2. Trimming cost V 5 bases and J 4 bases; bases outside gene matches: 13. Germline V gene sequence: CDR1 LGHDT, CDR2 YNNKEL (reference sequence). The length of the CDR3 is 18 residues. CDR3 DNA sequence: TGTGCCAGCAGCTTCGCCGGGACTAGCGGGCGGGTCGCAGATACGCAGTATTTT. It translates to CASSFAGTSGRVADTQYF.

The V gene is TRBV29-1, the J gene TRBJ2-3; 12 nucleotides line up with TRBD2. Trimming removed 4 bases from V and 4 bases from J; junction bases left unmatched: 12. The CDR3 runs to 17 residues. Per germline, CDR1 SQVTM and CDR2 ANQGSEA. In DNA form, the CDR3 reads TGCAGCGTTGCTACTTACGGACTAGCGGGGAGAGCAGATACGCAGTATTTT. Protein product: CSVATYGLAGRADTQYF.

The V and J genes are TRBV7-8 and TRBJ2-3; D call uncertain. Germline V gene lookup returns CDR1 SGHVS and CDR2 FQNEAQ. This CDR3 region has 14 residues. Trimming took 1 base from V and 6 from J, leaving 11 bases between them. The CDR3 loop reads CASSLELSVDTQYF. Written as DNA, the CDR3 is TGTGCCAGCAGCTTAGAGCTAAGCGTTGATACGCAGTATTTT.

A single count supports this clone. The CDR3 DNA reads TGTGCCAGCAGCCAGTCGGACAGGGTTGGGAATCAGCCCCAGCATTTT. Protein sequence: CASSQSDRVGNQPQHF. The chain joins TRBV4-2 to TRBJ1-5, with TRBD1 identical over 8 bases. The CDR3 runs to 16 residues. V trimming: 3 bases; J trimming: 4 bases; junction bases outside the gene matches: 8. Germline loops: CDR1 LGHNA, CDR2 YNFKEQ.

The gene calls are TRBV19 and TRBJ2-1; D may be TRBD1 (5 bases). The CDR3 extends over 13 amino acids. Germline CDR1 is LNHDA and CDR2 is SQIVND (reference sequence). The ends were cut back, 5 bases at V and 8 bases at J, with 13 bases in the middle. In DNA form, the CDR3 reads TGTGCCAGTAGTTGGGGCCGCCGCGATGAGCAGTTCTTC. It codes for CASSWGRRDEQFF.

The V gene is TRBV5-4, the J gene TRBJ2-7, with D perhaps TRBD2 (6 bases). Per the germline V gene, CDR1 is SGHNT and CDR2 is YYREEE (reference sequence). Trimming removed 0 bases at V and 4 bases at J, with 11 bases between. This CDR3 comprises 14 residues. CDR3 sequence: CASSLVGLSYEQYF. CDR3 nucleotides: TGTGCCAGCAGCTTGGTGGGACTCTCTTACGAGCAGTACTTC.

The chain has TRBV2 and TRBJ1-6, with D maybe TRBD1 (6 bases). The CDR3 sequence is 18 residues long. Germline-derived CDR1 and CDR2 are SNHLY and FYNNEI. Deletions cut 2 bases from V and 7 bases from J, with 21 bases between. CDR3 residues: CASSEQGTRVNANSPLHF. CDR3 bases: TGTGCCAGCAGTGAACAAGGGACACGGGTCAACGCGAATTCACCCCTCCACTTT.

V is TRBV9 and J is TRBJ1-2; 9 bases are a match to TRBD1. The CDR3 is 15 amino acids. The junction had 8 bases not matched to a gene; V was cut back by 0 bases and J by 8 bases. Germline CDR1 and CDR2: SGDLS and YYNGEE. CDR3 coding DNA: TGTGCCAGCAGCGTAGGGGACAGGGTCCGTCGGGGCTACACCTTC. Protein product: CASSVGDRVRRGYTF.

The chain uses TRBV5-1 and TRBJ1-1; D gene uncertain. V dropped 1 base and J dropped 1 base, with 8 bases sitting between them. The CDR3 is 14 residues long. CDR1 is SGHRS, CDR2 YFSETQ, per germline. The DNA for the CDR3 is TGCGCCAGCAGCTTGCCGGTCCCGAACACTGAAGCTTTCTTT. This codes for CASSLPVPNTEAFF.

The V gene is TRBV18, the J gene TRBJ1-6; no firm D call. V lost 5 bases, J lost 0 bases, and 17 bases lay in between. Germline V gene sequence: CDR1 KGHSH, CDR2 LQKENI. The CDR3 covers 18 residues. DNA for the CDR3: TGTGCCAGCTCAGACACCCGACGGGGAAGCTCCTATAATTCACCCCTCCACTTT. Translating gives CASSDTRRGSSYNSPLHF. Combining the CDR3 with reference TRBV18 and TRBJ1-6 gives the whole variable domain NAGVMQNPRHLVRRRGQEARLRCSPMKGHSHVYWYRQLPEEGLKFMVYLQKENIIDESGMPKERFSAEFPKEGPSILRIQQVVRGDSAAYFCASSDTRRGSSYNSPLHFGNGTRLTVT.

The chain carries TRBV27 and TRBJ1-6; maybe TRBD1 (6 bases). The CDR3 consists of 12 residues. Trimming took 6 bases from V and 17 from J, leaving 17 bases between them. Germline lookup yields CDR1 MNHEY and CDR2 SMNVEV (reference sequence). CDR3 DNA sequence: TGTGCCAGCAGAGGGGGGGGTCAACGTATCCACTTT. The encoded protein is CASRGGGQRIHF.

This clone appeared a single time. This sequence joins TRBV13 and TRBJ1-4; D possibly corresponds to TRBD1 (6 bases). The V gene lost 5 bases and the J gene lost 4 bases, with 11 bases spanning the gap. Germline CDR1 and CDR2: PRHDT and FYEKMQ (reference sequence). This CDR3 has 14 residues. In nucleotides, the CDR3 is TGTGCCAGCAGCCCACAGGGTGATAATGAAAAACTGTTTTTT. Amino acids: CASSPQGDNEKLFF.

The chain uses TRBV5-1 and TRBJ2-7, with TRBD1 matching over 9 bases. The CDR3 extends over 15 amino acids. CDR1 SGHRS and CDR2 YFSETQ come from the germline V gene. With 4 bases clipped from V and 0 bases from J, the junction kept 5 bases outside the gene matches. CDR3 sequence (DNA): TGCGCCAGCAGCCTGGGACAGGGCGTCTCCTACGAGCAGTACTTC. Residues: CASSLGQGVSYEQYF.

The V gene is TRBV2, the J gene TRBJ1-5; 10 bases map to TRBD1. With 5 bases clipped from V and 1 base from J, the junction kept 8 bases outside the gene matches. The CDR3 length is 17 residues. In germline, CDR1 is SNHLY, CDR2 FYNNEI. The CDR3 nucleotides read TGTGCCAGCAGTTCTCGACAGGGGGCCTCGAGCAATCAGCCCCAGCATTTT. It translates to CASSSRQGASSNQPQHF.

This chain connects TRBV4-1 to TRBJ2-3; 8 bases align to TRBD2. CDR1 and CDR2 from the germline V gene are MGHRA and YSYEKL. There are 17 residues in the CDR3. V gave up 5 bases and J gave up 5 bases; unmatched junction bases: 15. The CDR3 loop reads CASSKVTSGLAQDTQYF. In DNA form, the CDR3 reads TGCGCCAGCAGCAAGGTCACTAGCGGTCTTGCACAAGATACGCAGTATTTT.

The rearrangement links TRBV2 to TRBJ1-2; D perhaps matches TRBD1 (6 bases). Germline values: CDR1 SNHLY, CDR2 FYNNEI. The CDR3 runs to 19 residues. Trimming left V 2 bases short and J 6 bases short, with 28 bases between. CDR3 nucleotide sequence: TGTGCCAGCAGTGAAACGGGGAGAACCCCTACAGGGCTCTATGATGGCTACACCTTC. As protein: CASSETGRTPTGLYDGYTF.

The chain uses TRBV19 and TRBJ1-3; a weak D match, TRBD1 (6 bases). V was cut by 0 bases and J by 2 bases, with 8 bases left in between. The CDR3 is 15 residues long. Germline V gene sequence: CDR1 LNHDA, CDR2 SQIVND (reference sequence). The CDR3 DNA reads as TGTGCCAGTAGTATAGAGGCAGGGGCTGGAAACACCATATATTTT. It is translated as CASSIEAGAGNTIYF. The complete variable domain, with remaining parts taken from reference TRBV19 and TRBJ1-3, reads DGGITQSPKYLFRKEGQNVTLSCEQNLNHDAMYWYRQDPGQGLRLIYYSQIVNDFQKGDIAEGYSVSREKKESFPLTVTSAQKNPTAFYLCASSIEAGAGNTIYFGEGSWLTVV.

For the CDR3, the DNA is TGCAGTGCTAGTGACCGGGACACCCGTTATCATTTT. This sequence encodes CSASDRDTRYHF. The chain recombines TRBV20-1 with TRBJ1-5; D is perhaps TRBD1 (6 bases). Germline CDR1 reads DFQATT; CDR2 reads SNEGSKA (reference sequence). The CDR3 consists of 12 residues. The germline V and J ends were trimmed by 3 bases and 16 bases, with 19 bases remaining between them.

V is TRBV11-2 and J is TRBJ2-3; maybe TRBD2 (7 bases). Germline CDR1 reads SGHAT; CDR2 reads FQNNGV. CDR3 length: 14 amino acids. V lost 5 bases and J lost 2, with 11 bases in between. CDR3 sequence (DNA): TGTGCCAGCAGCCAAGGGGGGGACACAGATACGCAGTATTTT. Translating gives CASSQGGDTDTQYF.

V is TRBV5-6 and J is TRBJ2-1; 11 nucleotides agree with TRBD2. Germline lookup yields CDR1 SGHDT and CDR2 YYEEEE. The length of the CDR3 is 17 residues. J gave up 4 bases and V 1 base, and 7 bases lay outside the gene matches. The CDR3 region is CASSLLGLADIYNEQFF. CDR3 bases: TGTGCCAGCAGCTTGCTGGGACTAGCGGATATTTACAATGAGCAGTTCTTC. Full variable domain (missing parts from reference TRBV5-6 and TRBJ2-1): DAGVTQSPTHLIKTRGQQVTLRCSPKSGHDTVSWYQQALGQGPQFIFQYYEEEERQRGNFPDRFSGHQFPNYSSELNVNALLLGDSALYLCASSLLGLADIYNEQFFGPGTRLTVL.

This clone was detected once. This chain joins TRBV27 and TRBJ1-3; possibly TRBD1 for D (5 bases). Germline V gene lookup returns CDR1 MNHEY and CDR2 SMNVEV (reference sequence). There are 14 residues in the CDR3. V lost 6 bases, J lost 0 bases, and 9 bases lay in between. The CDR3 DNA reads TGTGCCAGCAGCGGGGGGAGCTCTGGAAACACCATATATTTT. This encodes CASSGGSSGNTIYF.

The CDR3 reads CASSLGQVEDTQYF. The CDR3 coding sequence is TGTGCCAGCAGCTTAGGGCAGGTTGAAGATACGCAGTATTTT. The chain joins TRBV11-1 to TRBJ2-3, with D uncertain. Germline values: CDR1 SGHAT, CDR2 FQDESV (reference sequence). This CDR3 region has 14 residues. The V and J ends lost 1 base and 5 bases respectively, with 10 bases between them.

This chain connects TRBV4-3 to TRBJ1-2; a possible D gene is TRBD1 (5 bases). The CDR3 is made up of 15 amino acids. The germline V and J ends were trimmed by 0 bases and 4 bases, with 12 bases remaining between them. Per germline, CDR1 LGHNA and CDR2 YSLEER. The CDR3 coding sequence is TGCGCCAGCAGCCAAGATATGACAGATCCCTATGGCTACACCTTC. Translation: CASSQDMTDPYGYTF.

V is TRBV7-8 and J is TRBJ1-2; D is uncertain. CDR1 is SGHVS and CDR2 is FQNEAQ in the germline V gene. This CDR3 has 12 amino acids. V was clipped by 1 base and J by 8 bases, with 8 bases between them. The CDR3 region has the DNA TGTGCCAGCAGCTTAGGGGCTGGCGGCTACACCTTC. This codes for CASSLGAGGYTF.

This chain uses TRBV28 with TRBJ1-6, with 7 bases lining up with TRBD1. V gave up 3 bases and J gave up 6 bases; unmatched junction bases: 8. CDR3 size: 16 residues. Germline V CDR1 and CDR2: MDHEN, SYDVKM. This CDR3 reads CASSFMTGTVNSPLHF. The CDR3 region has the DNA TGTGCCAGCAGTTTTATGACCGGGACAGTTAATTCACCCCTCCACTTT.

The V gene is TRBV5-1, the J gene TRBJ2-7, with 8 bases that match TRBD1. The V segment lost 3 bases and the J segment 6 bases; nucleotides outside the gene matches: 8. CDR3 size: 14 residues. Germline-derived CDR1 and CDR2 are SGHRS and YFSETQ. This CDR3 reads CASSSRQGMGEQYF. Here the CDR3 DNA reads TGCGCCAGCAGCTCAAGACAGGGGATGGGCGAGCAGTACTTC.